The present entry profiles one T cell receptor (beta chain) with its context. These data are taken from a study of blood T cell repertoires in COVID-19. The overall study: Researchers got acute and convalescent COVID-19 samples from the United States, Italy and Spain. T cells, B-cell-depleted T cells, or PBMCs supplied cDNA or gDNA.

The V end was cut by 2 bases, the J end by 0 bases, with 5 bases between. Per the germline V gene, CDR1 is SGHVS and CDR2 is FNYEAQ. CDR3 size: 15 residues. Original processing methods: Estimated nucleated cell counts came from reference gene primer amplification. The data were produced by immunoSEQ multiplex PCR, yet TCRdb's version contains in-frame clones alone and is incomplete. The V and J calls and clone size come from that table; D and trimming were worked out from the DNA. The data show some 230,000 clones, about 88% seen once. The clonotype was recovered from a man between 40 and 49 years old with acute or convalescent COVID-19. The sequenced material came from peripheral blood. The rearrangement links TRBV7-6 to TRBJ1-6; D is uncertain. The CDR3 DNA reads TGTGCCAGCAGCTTACTCAGCTCCTATAATTCACCCCTCCACTTT. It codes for CASSLLSSYNSPLHF. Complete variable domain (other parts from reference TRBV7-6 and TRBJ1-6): GAGVSQSPRYKVTKRGQDVALRCDPISGHVSLYWYRQALGQGPEFLTYFNYEAQQDKSGLPNDRFSAERPEGSISTLTIQRTEQRDSAMYRCASSLLSSYNSPLHFGNGTRLTVT.